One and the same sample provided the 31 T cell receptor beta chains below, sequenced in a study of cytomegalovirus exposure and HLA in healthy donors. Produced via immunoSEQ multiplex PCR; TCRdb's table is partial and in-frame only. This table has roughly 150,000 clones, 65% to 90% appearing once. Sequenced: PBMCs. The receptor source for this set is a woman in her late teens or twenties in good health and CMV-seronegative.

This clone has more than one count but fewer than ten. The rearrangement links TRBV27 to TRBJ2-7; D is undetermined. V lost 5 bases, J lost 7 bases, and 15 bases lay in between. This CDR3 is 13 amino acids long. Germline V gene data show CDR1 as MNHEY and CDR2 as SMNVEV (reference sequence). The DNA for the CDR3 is TGTGCCAGCAGTCCGCCTAACCGTAGAGAGCAGTACTTC. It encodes CASSPPNRREQYF.

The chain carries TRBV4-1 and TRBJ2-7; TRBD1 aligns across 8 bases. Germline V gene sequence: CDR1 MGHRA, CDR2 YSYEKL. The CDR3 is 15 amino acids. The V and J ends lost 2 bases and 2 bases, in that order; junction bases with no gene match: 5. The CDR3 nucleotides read TGCGCCAGCAGCCAAAACGAACAGGGGGCCTACGAGCAGTACTTC. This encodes CASSQNEQGAYEQYF.

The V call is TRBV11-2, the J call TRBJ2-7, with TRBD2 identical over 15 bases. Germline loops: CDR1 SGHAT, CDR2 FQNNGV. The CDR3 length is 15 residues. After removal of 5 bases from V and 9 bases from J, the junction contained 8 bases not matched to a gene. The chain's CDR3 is CASSTGLAGGYGQYF. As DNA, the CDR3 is TGTGCCAGCAGCACCGGACTAGCGGGAGGGTATGGGCAGTACTTC. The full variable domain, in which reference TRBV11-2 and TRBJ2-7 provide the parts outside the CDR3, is EAGVAQSPRYKIIEKRQSVAFWCNPISGHATLYWYQQILGQGPKLLIQFQNNGVVDDSQLPKDRFSAERLKGVDSTLKIQPAKLEDSAVYLCASSTGLAGGYGQYFGPGTRLTVT.

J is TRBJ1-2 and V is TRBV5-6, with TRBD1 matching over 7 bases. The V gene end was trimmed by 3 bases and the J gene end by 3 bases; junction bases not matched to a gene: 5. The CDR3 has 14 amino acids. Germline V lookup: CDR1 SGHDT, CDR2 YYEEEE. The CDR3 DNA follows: TGTGCCAGCAGCTCCATTGACAGGGACTATGGCTACACCTTC. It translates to CASSSIDRDYGYTF.

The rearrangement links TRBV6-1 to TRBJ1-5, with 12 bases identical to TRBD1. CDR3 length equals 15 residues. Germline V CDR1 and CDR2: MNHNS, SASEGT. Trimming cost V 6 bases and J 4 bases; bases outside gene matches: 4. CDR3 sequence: CASRGQGARNQPQHF. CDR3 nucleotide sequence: TGTGCCAGCAGGGGACAGGGGGCGAGGAATCAGCCCCAGCATTTT.

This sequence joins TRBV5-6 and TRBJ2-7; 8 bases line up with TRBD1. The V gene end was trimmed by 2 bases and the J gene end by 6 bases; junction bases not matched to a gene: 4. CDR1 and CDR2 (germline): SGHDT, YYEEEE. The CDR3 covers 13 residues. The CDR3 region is CASSFTQGGEQYF. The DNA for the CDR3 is TGTGCCAGCAGCTTTACACAGGGGGGCGAGCAGTACTTC.

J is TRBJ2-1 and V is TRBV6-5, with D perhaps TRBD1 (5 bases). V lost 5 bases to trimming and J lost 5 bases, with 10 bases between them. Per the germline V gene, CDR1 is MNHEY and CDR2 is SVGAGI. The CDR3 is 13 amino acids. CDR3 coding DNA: TGTGCCAGCAGTCCAGGGTCCGACAATGAGCAGTTCTTC. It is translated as CASSPGSDNEQFF.

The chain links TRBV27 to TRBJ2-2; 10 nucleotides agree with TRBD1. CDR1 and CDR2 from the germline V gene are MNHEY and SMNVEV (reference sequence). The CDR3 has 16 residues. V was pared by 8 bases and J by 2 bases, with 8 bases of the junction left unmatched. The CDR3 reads CASCQDRGYNTGELFF. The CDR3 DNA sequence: TGTGCCAGCTGTCAGGACAGGGGGTATAACACCGGGGAGCTGTTTTTT.

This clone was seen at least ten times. The CDR3 sequence: CASSDSSSGELFF. The CDR3 DNA is TGTGCCAGCAGTGACTCGAGTTCCGGGGAGCTGTTTTTT. The rearrangement joins TRBV6-4 to TRBJ2-2; D unclear. From germline, CDR1 is MRHNA and CDR2 SNTAGT. This CDR3 comprises 13 residues. The V and J ends lost 0 bases and 6 bases respectively, with 5 bases between them.

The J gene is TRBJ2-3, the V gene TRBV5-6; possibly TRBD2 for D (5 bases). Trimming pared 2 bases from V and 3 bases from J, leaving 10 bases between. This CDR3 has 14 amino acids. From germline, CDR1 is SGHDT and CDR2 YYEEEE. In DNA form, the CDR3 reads TGTGCCAGCAGCTTTTTTGAGGGTACAGATACGCAGTATTTT. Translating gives CASSFFEGTDTQYF.

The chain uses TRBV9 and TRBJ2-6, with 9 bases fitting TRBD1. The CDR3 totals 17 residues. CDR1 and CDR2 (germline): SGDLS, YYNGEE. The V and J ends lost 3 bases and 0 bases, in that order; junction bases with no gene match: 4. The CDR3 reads CASSAGTGISGANVLTF. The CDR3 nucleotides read TGTGCCAGCAGCGCCGGGACAGGGATCTCTGGGGCCAACGTCCTGACTTTC. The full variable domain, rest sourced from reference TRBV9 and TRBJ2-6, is DSGVTQTPKHLITATGQRVTLRCSPRSGDLSVYWYQQSLDQGLQFLIQYYNGEERAKGNILERFSAQQFPDLHSELNLSSLELGDSALYFCASSAGTGISGANVLTFGAGSRLTVL.

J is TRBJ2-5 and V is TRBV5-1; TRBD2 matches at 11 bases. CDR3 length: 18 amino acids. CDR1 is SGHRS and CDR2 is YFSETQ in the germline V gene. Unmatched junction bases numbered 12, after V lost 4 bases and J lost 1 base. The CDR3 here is CASSGTTTSGGLQETQYF. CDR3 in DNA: TGCGCCAGCAGCGGTACTACCACTAGCGGGGGACTCCAAGAGACCCAGTACTTC.

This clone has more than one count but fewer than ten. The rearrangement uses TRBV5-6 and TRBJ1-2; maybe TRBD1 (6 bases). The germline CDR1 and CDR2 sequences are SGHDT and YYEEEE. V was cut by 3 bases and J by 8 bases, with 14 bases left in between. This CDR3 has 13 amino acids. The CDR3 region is CASSSRGFGGYTF. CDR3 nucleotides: TGTGCCAGCAGCTCCAGGGGATTTGGCGGCTACACCTTC.

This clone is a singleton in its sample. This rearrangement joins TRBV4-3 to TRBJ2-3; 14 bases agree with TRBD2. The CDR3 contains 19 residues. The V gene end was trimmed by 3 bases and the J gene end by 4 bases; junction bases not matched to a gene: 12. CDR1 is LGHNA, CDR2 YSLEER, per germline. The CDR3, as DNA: TGCGCCAGCAGCCAGTACTTTCGACTAGCGGGAGGGCCCCCAGATACGCAGTATTTT. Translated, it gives CASSQYFRLAGGPPDTQYF.

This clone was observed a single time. Here the CDR3 reads CASTVRGTASRHNQPQHF. CDR3 nucleotide sequence: TGTGCCAGTACCGTCCGAGGGACAGCCTCCAGACACAATCAGCCCCAGCATTTT. V and J are TRBV19 and TRBJ1-5, with 7 bases matching TRBD1. The germline V gene encodes CDR1 LNHDA and CDR2 SQIVND (reference sequence). This CDR3 has 18 residues. V was pared by 7 bases and J by 3 bases, with 18 bases of the junction left unmatched.

CDR3 protein: CASSNYPHEAFF. CDR3 bases: TGTGCCAGTAGTAACTATCCCCATGAAGCTTTCTTT. The chain recombines TRBV19 with TRBJ1-1; no definite D call. Trimming took 4 bases from V and 7 from J, leaving 10 bases between them. Germline CDR1 is LNHDA and CDR2 is SQIVND (reference sequence). The CDR3 has 12 amino acids.

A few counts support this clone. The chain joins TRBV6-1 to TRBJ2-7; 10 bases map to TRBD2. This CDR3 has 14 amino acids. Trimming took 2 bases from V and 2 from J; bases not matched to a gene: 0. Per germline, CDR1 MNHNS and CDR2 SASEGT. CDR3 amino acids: CASSELAGAYEQYF. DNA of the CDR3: TGTGCCAGCAGTGAACTAGCGGGGGCCTACGAGCAGTACTTC.

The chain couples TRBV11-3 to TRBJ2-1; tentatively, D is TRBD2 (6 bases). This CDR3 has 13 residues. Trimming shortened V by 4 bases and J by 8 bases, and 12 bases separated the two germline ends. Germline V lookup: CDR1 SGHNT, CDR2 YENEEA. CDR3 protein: CASSWRGGDEQFF. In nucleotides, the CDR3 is TGTGCCAGCAGCTGGAGGGGCGGGGATGAGCAGTTCTTC.

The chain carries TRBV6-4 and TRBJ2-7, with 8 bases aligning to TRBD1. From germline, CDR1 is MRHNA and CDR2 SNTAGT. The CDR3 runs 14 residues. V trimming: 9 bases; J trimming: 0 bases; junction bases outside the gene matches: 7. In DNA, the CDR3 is TGTGCCAGGCCAGGACAGGGAAACTCCTACGAGCAGTACTTC. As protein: CARPGQGNSYEQYF.

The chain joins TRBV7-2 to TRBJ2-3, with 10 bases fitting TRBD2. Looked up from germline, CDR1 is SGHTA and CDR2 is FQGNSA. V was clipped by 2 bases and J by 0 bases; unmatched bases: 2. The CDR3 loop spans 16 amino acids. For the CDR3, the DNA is TGTGCCAGCAGCTTACGACTAGCGGGTAGCACAGATACGCAGTATTTT. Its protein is CASSLRLAGSTDTQYF.

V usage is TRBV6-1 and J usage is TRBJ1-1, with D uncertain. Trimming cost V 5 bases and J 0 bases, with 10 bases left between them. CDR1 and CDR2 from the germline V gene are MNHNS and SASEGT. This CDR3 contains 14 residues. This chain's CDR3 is CASSLYPMNTEAFF. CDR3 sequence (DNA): TGTGCCAGCAGTCTATACCCGATGAACACTGAAGCTTTCTTT.

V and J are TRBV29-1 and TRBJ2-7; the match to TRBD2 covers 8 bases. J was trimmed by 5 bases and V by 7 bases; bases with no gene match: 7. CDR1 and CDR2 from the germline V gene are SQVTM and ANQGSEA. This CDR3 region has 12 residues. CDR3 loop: CSGNGGGDEQYF. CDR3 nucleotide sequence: TGCAGCGGAAACGGGGGGGGTGACGAGCAGTACTTC.

The CDR3 nucleotides read TGTGCCAGCAGCAAAGGGGGGGACACTGAAGCTTTCTTT. Translation gives CASSKGGDTEAFF. The rearrangement joins TRBV21-1 to TRBJ1-1. TRBV21-1 is recorded as a pseudogene. This CDR3 has 13 residues.

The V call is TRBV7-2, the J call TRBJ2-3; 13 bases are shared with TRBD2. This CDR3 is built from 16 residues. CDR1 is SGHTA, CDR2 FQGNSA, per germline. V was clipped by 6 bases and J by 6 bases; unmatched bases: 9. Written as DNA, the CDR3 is TGTGCCAGCAGTCTACTAGCGGGGGGGCCGTCCGATACGCAGTATTTT. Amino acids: CASSLLAGGPSDTQYF.

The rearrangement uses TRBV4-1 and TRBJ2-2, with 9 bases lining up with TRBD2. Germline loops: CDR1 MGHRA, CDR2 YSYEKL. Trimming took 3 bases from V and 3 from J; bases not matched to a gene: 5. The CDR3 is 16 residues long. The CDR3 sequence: CASSQEAGGYTGELFF. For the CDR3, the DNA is TGCGCCAGCAGCCAGGAAGCGGGGGGTTACACCGGGGAGCTGTTTTTT.

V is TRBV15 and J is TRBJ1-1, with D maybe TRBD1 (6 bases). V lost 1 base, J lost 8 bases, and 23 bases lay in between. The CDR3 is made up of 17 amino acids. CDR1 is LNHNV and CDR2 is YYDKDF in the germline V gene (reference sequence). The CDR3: CATSRVIMAGAFPEAFF. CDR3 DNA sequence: TGTGCCACCAGCAGAGTGATAATGGCAGGGGCCTTTCCGGAAGCTTTCTTT.

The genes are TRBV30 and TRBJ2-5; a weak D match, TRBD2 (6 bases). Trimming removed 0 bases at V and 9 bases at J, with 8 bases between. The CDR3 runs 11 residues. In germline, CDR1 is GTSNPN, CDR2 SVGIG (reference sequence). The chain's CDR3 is CAWSVWGAQYF. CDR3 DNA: TGTGCCTGGAGTGTATGGGGGGCCCAGTACTTC.

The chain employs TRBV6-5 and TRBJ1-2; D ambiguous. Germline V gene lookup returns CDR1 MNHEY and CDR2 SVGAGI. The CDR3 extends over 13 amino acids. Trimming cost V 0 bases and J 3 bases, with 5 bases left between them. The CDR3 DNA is TGTGCCAGCAGTTACTCAGCTTACTATGGCTACACCTTC. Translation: CASSYSAYYGYTF.

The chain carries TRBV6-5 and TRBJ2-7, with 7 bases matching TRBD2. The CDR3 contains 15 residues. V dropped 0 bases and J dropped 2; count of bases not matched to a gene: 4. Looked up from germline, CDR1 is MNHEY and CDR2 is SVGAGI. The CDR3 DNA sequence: TGTGCCAGCAGTTACTCGGCCGCGGGAGCCTACGAGCAGTACTTC. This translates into CASSYSAAGAYEQYF.

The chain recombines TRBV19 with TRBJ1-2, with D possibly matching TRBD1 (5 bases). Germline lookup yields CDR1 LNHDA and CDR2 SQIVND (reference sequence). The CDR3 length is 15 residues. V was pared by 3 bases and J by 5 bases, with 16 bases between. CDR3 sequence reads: CASSMEGSSGYGYTF. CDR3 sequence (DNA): TGTGCCAGTAGTATGGAGGGGAGCTCGGGTTATGGCTACACCTTC.

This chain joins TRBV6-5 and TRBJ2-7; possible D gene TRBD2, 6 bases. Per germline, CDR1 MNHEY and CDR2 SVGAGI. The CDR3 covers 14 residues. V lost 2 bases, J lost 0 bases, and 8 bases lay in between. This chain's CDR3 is CASSYRAGSYEQYF. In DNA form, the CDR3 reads TGTGCCAGCAGTTACCGAGCGGGCTCCTACGAGCAGTACTTC.